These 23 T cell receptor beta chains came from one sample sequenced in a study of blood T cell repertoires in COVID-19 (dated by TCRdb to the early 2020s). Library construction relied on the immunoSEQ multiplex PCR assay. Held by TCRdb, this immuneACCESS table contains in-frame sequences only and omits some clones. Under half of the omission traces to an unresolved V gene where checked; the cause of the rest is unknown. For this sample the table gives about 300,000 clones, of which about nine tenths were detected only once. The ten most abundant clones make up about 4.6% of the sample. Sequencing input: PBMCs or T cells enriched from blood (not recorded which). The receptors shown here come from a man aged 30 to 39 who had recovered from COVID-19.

In DNA form, the CDR3 reads TGTGCCTGGGCAGGGGGGAAGGGCTATGGCTACACCTTC. Residues: CAWAGGKGYGYTF. The V and J genes are TRBV30 and TRBJ1-2, with 7 bases lining up with TRBD1. From germline, CDR1 is GTSNPN and CDR2 SVGIG (reference sequence). There are 13 residues in the CDR3. V was pared by 5 bases and J by 4 bases, with 7 bases of the junction left unmatched.

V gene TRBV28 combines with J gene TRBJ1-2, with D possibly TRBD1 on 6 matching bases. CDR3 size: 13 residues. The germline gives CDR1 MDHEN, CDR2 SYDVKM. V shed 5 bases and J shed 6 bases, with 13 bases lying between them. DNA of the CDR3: TGTGCCAGCAGTCCTAACAGGGAAGATGGCTACACCTTC. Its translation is CASSPNREDGYTF.

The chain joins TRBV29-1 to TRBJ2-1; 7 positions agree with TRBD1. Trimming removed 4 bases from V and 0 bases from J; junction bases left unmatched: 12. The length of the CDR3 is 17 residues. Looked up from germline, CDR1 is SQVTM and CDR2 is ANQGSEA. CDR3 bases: TGCAGCGTTGGGGGGACAGCGACCTCGCCCTCCTACAATGAGCAGTTCTTC. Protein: CSVGGTATSPSYNEQFF.

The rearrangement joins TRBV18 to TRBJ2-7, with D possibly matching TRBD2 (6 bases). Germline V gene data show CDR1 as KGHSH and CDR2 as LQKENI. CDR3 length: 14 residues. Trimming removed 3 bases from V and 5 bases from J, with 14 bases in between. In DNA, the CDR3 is TGTGCCAGCTCACCTACAGGCGGGGTGGACGAGCAGTACTTC. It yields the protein CASSPTGGVDEQYF. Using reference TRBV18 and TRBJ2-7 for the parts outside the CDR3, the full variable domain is NAGVMQNPRHLVRRRGQEARLRCSPMKGHSHVYWYRQLPEEGLKFMVYLQKENIIDESGMPKERFSAEFPKEGPSILRIQQVVRGDSAAYFCASSPTGGVDEQYFGPGTRLTVT.

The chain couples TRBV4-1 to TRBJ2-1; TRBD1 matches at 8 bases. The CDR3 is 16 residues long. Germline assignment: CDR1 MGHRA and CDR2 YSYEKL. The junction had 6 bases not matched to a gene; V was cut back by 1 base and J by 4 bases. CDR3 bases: TGCGCCAGCAGCCAAGTGAATCAGGGGGCTTACAATGAGCAGTTCTTC. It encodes CASSQVNQGAYNEQFF.

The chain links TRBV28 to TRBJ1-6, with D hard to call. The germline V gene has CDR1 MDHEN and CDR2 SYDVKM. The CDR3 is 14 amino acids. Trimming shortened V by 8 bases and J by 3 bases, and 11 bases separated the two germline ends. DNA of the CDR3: TGTGCCAGCTGGTCCGGGAGCTATAATTCACCCCTCCACTTT. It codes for CASWSGSYNSPLHF. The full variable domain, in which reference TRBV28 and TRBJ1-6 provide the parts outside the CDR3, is DVKVTQSSRYLVKRTGEKVFLECVQDMDHENMFWYRQDPGLGLRLIYFSYDVKMKEKGDIPEGYSVSREKKERFSLILESASTNQTSMYLCASWSGSYNSPLHFGNGTRLTVT.

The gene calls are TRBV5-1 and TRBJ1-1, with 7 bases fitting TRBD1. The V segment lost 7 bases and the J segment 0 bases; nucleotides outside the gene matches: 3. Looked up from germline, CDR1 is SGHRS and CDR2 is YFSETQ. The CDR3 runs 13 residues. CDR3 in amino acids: CASGDRMNTEAFF. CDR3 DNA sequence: TGCGCCAGCGGGGACAGAATGAACACTGAAGCTTTCTTT.

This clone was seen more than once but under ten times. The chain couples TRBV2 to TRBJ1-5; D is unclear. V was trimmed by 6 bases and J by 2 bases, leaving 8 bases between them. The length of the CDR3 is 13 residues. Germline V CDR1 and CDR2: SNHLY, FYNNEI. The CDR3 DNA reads TGTGCCAGCAGGGACTACGGCAATCAGCCCCAGCATTTT. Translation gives CASRDYGNQPQHF.

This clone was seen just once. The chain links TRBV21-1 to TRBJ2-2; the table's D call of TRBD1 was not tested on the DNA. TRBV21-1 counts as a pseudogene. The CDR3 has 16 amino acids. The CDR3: CASRGGSGAHTGELFF. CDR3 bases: TGTGCCAGCAGAGGTGGATCAGGGGCACACACCGGGGAGCTGTTTTTT.

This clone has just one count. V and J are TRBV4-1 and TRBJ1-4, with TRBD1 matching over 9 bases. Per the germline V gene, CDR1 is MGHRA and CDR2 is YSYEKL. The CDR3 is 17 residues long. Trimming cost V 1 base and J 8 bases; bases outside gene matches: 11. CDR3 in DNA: TGCGCCAGCAGCCAAGTCTTCCAGGACAGGGGAATCGAAAAACTGTTTTTT. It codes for CASSQVFQDRGIEKLFF.

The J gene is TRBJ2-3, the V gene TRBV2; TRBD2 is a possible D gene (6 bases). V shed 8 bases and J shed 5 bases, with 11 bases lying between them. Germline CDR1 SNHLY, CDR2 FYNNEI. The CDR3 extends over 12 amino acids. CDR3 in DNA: TGTGCCAGCCGGGACTTCAAAGATACGCAGTATTTT. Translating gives CASRDFKDTQYF.

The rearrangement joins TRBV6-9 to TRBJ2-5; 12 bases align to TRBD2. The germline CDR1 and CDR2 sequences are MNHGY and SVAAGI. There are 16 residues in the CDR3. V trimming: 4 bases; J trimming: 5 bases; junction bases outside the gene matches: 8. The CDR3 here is CASSWGLAGPGETQYF. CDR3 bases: TGTGCCAGCAGTTGGGGACTAGCGGGTCCAGGGGAGACCCAGTACTTC.

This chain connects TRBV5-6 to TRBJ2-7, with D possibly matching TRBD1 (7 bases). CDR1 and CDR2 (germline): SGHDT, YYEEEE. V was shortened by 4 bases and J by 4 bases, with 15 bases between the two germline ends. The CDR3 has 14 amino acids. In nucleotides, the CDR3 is TGTGCCAGCAGCGGCGGGACAGATTATTACGAGCAGTACTTC. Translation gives CASSGGTDYYEQYF.

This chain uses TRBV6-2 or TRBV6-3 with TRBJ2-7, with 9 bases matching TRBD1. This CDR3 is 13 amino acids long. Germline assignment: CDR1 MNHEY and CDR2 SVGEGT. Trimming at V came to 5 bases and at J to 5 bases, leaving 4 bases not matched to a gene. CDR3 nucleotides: TGTGCCAGCAGTCCACAGGGGGCCCACGAGCAGTACTTC. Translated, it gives CASSPQGAHEQYF.

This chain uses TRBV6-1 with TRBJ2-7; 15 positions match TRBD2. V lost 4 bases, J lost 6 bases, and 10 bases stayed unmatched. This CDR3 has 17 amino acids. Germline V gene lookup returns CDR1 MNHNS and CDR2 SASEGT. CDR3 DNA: TGTGCCAGCAGTGCCCGAGGACTAGCGGGAGGGCTCGGCGAGCAGTACTTC. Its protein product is CASSARGLAGGLGEQYF.

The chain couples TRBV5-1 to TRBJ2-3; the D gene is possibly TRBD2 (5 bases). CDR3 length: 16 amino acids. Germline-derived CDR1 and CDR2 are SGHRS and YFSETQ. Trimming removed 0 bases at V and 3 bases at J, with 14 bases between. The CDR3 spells CASSLALLAVTDTQYF. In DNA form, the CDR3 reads TGCGCCAGCAGCTTGGCTCTTCTAGCTGTGACAGATACGCAGTATTTT.

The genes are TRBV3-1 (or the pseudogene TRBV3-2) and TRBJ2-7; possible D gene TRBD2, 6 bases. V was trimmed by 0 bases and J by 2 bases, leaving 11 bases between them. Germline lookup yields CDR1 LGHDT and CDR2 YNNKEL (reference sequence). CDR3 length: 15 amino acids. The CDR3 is CASSQDRERPYEQYF. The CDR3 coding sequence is TGTGCCAGCAGCCAAGATCGGGAGCGCCCCTACGAGCAGTACTTC.

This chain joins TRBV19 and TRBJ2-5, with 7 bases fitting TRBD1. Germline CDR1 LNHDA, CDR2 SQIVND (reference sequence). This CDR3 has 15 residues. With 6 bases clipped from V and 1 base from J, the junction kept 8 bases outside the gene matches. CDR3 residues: CASSARQGIQETQYF. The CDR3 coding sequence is TGTGCCAGTAGCGCAAGACAGGGCATCCAAGAGACCCAGTACTTC.

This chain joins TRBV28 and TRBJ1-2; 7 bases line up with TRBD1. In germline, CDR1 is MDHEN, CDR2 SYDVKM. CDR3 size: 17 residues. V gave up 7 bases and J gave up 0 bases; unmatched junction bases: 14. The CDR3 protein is CASNPPTGTSANYGYTF. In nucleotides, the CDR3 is TGTGCCAGCAACCCCCCGACAGGGACGAGTGCTAACTATGGCTACACCTTC.

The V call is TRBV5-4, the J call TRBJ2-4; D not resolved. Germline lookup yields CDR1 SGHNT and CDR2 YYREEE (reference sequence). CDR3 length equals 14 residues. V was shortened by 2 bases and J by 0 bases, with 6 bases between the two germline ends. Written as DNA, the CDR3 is TGTGCCAGCAGCTTTAGCTTAGCCAAAAACATTCAGTACTTC. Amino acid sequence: CASSFSLAKNIQYF.

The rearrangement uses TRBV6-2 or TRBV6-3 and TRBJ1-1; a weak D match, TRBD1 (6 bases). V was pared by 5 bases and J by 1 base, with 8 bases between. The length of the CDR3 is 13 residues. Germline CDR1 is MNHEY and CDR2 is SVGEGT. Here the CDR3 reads CASSQGPNTEAFF. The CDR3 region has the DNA TGTGCCAGCAGTCAGGGGCCGAACACTGAAGCTTTCTTT.

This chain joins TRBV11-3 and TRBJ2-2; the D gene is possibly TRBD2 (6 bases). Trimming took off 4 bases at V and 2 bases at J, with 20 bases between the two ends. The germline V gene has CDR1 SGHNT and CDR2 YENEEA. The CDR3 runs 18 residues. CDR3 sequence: CASSSPTLRLGNTGELFF. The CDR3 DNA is TGTGCCAGCAGCTCCCCTACACTCAGACTAGGAAACACCGGGGAGCTGTTTTTT.

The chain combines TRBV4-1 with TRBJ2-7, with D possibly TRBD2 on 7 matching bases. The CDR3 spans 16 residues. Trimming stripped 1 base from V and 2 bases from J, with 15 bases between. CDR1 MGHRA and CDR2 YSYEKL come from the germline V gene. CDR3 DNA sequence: TGCGCCAGCAGCCAAGGTGCGGGGGCACGTACCTACGAGCAGTACTTC. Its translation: CASSQGAGARTYEQYF.